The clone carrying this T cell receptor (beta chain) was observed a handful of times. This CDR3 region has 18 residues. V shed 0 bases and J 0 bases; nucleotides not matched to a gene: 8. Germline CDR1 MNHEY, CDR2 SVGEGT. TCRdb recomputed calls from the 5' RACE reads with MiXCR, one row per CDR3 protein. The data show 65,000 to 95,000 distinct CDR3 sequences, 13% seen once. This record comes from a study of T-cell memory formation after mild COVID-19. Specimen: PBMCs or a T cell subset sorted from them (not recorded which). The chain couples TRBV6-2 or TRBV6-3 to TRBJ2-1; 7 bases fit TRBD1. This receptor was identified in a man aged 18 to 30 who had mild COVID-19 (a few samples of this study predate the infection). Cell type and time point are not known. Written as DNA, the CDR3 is TGTGCCAGCAGTTACTCGATGGGACAGCGGAGCTCCTACAATGAGCAGTTCTTC. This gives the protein CASSYSMGQRSSYNEQFF.